This T cell receptor beta chain was recovered during a study of blood T cell repertoires in COVID-19. Study as a whole: The United States, Italy and Spain supplied acute and convalescent COVID-19 samples. The cDNA or gDNA used as material had been derived from T cells, B-cell-depleted T cells, or PBMCs.

Trimming shortened V by 6 bases and J by 5 bases, and 7 bases separated the two germline ends. The CDR3 extends over 12 amino acids. Under the authors' procedure: Reference gene primer amplification gave nucleated cell count estimates. Profiled with immunoSEQ multiplex PCR; TCRdb holds only in-frame clones, not every one. V, J and clone size derive from that table, while D and trimming were established from the DNA sequence. The sample contains roughly 80,000 clones, about 88% of which appear only once. The TCR sequence derives from a woman older than 75 with acute or convalescent COVID-19. The sample was peripheral blood. This sequence joins TRBV12-3 or TRBV12-4 and TRBJ2-2; D is perhaps TRBD2 (5 bases). The CDR3 DNA follows: TGTGCCAGCAGCCGGGGTACCGGGGAGCTGTTTTTT. It yields the protein CASSRGTGELFF.